Here is one T cell receptor (beta chain) with its context. The sample has other DNA sequences that encode this CDR3 too. Germline V lookup: CDR1 LGHNA, CDR2 YSLEER. V was pared by 2 bases and J by 4 bases, with 3 bases of the junction left unmatched. This CDR3 is 14 amino acids long. The source of the sample is a study of cytomegalovirus exposure and HLA in healthy donors. The study ran its PCR with 60 Vbeta and 13 Jbeta primers. TCRdb's table, derived via immunoSEQ multiplex PCR, lists solely in-frame clones and lacks some. The data contain 120,000 or so clones, nearly 80% of them singletons. The source material was PBMCs. This chain connects TRBV4-3 to TRBJ2-5; 8 bases fit TRBD2. The receptor was derived from a woman aged 40 to 50 in good health and CMV-seronegative. The CDR3 region has the DNA TGCGCCAGCAGCCAACGCCTAGCGGGAGAGACCCAGTACTTC. Translated, it gives CASSQRLAGETQYF.